One sample yielded the 9 T cell receptor beta chains listed below, sequenced in a study of siplizumab effects on memory and regulatory T cells (dated by TCRdb to between 2017 and 2020). Library preparation employed the immunoSEQ multiplex PCR assay. Imported from immuneACCESS, the table was reduced by TCRdb to in-frame sequences with V and J called. These copies leave out some clones; in studies compared against another copy, an unresolved V gene accounts for under half, and the cause of the remainder is not known. The sample table holds approximately 100,000 clones, of which around 90% were seen once. The ten largest account for more than 10% of the sample. The source material was non-Treg CD4+ T cells sorted from blood. Read against the paper, the sample's cell subset or site label means: FACS-sorted unstimulated CD4+ non-regulatory T cells. These receptors originate from a human donor in good health.

The gene calls are TRBV5-1 and TRBJ2-2; D is tentatively TRBD1 or TRBD2 (7 bases each). The CDR3 has 15 residues. V lost 2 bases, J lost 5 bases, and 13 bases lay in between. CDR1 is SGHRS, CDR2 YFSETQ, per germline. The CDR3 nucleotides read TGCGCCAGCAGCTTCACAGGGGAGGGGACCGGGGAGCTGTTTTTT. Encoded protein: CASSFTGEGTGELFF.

V gene TRBV5-1 combines with J gene TRBJ2-2, with TRBD2 identical over 7 bases. Germline CDR1 reads SGHRS; CDR2 reads YFSETQ. The ends lost 0 bases at V and 12 bases at J; junction bases unmatched: 8. The CDR3 is 14 residues long. The DNA of the CDR3 is TGCGCCAGCAGCTTGGCTCTAGCGGAGGGCCAGCTGTTTTTT. Its translation is CASSLALAEGQLFF.

The chain carries TRBV18 and TRBJ2-2, with 9 bases identical to TRBD1. The CDR3 loop spans 16 amino acids. Germline-derived CDR1 and CDR2 are KGHSH and LQKENI. The trim removed 3 bases at V and 0 bases at J, leaving 2 bases unmatched. Here the CDR3 DNA reads TGTGCCAGCTCACCTTGGACAGGGGCGAACACCGGGGAGCTGTTTTTT. The encoded protein is CASSPWTGANTGELFF.

The V call is TRBV11-3, the J call TRBJ2-7; 9 bases match TRBD1. The germline gives CDR1 SGHNT, CDR2 YENEEA. V lost 1 base and J lost 0; bases outside the gene matches: 1. This CDR3 has 15 amino acids. The CDR3 loop reads CASSLGDRDSYEQYF. CDR3 DNA: TGTGCCAGCAGCTTAGGGGACAGGGACTCCTACGAGCAGTACTTC.

The J gene is TRBJ2-7, the V gene TRBV5-1, with D perhaps matching TRBD1 or TRBD2 (6 bases each). Germline-derived CDR1 and CDR2 are SGHRS and YFSETQ. CDR3 length: 15 residues. The V gene lost 1 base and the J gene lost 3 bases, with 14 bases spanning the gap. In nucleotides, the CDR3 is TGCGCCAGCAGCTTGTTGGGGGGCGGGTACTACGAGCAGTACTTC. Translated: CASSLLGGGYYEQYF.

This clone is a singleton in its sample. The chain recombines TRBV5-1 with TRBJ1-5; D is uncertain. The CDR3 runs to 15 residues. Per the germline V gene, CDR1 is SGHRS and CDR2 is YFSETQ. The germline V and J ends were trimmed by 1 base and 1 base, with 9 bases remaining between them. CDR3: CASSLSGLSNQPQHF. DNA for the CDR3: TGCGCCAGCAGCTTGTCGGGCCTCAGCAATCAGCCCCAGCATTTT.

V gene TRBV28 combines with J gene TRBJ1-5, with a possible D match to TRBD1 (6 bases). With 6 bases removed from V and 5 bases from J, the gap between germline ends came to 14 bases. This CDR3 region has 14 residues. CDR1 and CDR2 from the germline V gene are MDHEN and SYDVKM. The CDR3 sequence: CASRPGAFDQPQHF. The CDR3 bases are TGTGCCAGCAGACCAGGGGCTTTTGATCAGCCCCAGCATTTT.

The chain links TRBV19 to TRBJ2-3, with a tentative D call TRBD2 (5 bases). Germline assignment: CDR1 LNHDA and CDR2 SQIVND (reference sequence). The V gene lost 0 bases and the J gene lost 9 bases, with 25 bases spanning the gap. CDR3 length: 18 residues. The CDR3, as DNA: TGTGCCAGTAGTATAGACCTGGGAGTTACCCCACACAAGAGGACGCAGTATTTT. This codes for CASSIDLGVTPHKRTQYF.

The V call is TRBV15, the J call TRBJ1-2; D possibly corresponds to TRBD1 (5 bases). Between the trimmed V and J ends, which lost 0 bases and 3 bases, there was a span of 11 bases. CDR1 LNHNV and CDR2 YYDKDF come from the germline V gene (reference sequence). The CDR3 is 15 residues long. The chain's CDR3 is CATSRDPGGYYGYTF. For the CDR3, the DNA is TGTGCCACCAGCAGAGATCCCGGGGGTTACTATGGCTACACCTTC.